The 8 T cell receptor beta chains below all came from one sample that was sequenced in a study of shared clonotypes between healthy human individuals. Sequencing was performed with immunoSEQ multiplex PCR; in TCRdb, only in-frame clones are kept and a portion is missing. The data show roughly 2 million clones, almost 96% seen once. Sample: naive CD4+ T cells sorted from blood. The sample's subset: CD45RA+ positively selected. These receptors came from a man aged 18 to 30 in good health.

The CDR3 protein is CATRGPYNSPLHF. The CDR3 DNA reads TGTGCCACCCGGGGGCCCTATAATTCACCCCTCCACTTT. The chain has TRBV5-4 and TRBJ1-6; a possible D gene is TRBD1 (6 bases). The germline V gene encodes CDR1 SGHNT and CDR2 YYREEE (reference sequence). The CDR3 length is 13 residues. Between the trimmed V and J ends, which lost 9 bases and 2 bases, there was a span of 9 bases.

V and J are TRBV30 and TRBJ2-6, with 9 bases aligning to TRBD1. The V gene end was trimmed by 7 bases and the J gene end by 2 bases; junction bases not matched to a gene: 3. Germline values: CDR1 GTSNPN, CDR2 SVGIG (reference sequence). This CDR3 contains 14 residues. CDR3: CASGTGTGANVLTF. The CDR3 DNA reads TGTGCCTCCGGGACAGGGACTGGGGCCAACGTCCTGACTTTC.

The chain is built from TRBV5-8 and TRBJ2-3, with 14 bases identical to TRBD2. The germline V gene has CDR1 SGHTS and CDR2 YDEGEE. The CDR3 extends over 15 amino acids. Losses at the gene ends were 4 bases for V and 4 bases for J; bases not matched to a gene: 2. CDR3 amino acids: CASSEGLAGADTQYF. The CDR3 bases are TGTGCCAGCAGCGAGGGACTAGCGGGAGCAGATACGCAGTATTTT.

Points on this clone: The limits of the CDR3 on the DNA are not certain, so only TCRdb's listed CDR3 is given. The chain combines TRBV30 with TRBJ2-5; TRBD1, the D gene given by the table, was not confirmed from the DNA. The germline gives CDR1 GTSNPN, CDR2 SVGIG (reference sequence). The CDR3 comprises 13 residues, both ends counted. The CDR3 loop reads CAWSVGTGAVEYF.

This chain uses TRBV11-1 with TRBJ1-2; the D is unclear. This CDR3 region has 13 residues. The V gene's germline CDR1 is SGHAT and CDR2 FQDESV (reference sequence). The V end was cut by 3 bases, the J end by 0 bases, with 5 bases between. The CDR3 spells CASSFRANYGYTF. For the CDR3, the DNA is TGTGCCAGCAGCTTCAGAGCTAACTATGGCTACACCTTC. Together with reference TRBV11-1 and TRBJ1-2, the CDR3 gives the full variable domain: EAEVAQSPRYKITEKSQAVAFWCDPISGHATLYWYRQILGQGPELLVQFQDESVVDDSQLPKDRFSAERLKGVDSTLKIQPAELGDSAMYLCASSFRANYGYTFGSGTRLTVV.

The CDR3 reads CASSVDRGYSGYTF. CDR3 nucleotide sequence: TGTGCCAGCAGCGTAGACAGGGGCTATTCTGGCTACACCTTC. The chain couples TRBV9 to TRBJ1-2; 7 bases align to TRBD1. Germline trimming cut 0 bases from V and 7 bases from J; bases unmatched to any gene: 6. The germline V gene has CDR1 SGDLS and CDR2 YYNGEE. The CDR3 is 14 residues long.

This sequence joins TRBV11-2 and TRBJ1-2; D gene unclear. This CDR3 is built from 17 residues. Trimming removed 1 base from V and 6 bases from J, with 21 bases in between. Germline V gene lookup returns CDR1 SGHAT and CDR2 FQNNGV. The DNA of the CDR3 is TGTGCCAGCAGCTTAGGGGGTAGATTCAACCCACGCGATGGCTACACCTTC. Its translation: CASSLGGRFNPRDGYTF.

The chain joins TRBV11-2 to TRBJ1-6, with unresolved D. Germline CDR1 reads SGHAT; CDR2 reads FQNNGV. This CDR3 is 12 amino acids long. V was shortened by 3 bases and J by 9 bases, with 6 bases between the two germline ends. CDR3 coding DNA: TGTGCCAGCAGCTTTAGGGCTTCACCCCTCCACTTT. This sequence encodes CASSFRASPLHF.